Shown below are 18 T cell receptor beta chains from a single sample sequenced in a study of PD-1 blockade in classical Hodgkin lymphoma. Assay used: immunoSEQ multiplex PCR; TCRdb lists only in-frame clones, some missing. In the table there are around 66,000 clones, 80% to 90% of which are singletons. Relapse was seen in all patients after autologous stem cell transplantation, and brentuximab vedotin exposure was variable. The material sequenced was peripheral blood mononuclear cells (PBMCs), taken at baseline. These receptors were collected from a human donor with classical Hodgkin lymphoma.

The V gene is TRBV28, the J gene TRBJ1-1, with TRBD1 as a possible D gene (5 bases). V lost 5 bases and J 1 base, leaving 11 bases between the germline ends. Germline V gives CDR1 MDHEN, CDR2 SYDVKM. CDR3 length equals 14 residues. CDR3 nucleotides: TGTGCCAGCAGTCCTGCGACAGAGAACACTGAAGCTTTCTTT. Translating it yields CASSPATENTEAFF.

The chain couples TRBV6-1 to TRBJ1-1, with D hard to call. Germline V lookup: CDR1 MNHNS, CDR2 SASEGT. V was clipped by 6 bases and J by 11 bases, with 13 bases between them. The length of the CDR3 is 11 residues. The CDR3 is CASSELDIAFF. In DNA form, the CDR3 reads TGTGCCAGCAGCGAGCTCGATATTGCTTTCTTT.

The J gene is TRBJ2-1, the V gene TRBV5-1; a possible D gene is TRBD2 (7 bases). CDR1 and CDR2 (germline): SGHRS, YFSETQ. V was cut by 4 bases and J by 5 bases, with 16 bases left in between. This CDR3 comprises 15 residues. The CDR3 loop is CASSLWRGRDNEQFF. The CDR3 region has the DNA TGCGCCAGCAGCCTTTGGCGGGGGCGAGACAATGAGCAGTTCTTC.

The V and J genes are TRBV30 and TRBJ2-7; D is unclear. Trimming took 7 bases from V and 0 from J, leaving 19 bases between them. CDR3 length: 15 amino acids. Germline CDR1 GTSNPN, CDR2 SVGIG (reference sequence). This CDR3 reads CALDVQVSSSYEQYF. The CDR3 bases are TGTGCCTTGGACGTTCAGGTTTCAAGCTCCTACGAGCAGTACTTC.

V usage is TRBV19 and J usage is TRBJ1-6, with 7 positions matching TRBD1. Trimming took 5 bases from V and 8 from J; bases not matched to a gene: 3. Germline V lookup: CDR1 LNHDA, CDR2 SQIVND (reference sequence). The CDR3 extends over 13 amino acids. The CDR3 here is CASSGTVDSPLHF. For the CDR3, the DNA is TGTGCCAGTAGTGGGACAGTGGATTCACCCCTCCACTTT.

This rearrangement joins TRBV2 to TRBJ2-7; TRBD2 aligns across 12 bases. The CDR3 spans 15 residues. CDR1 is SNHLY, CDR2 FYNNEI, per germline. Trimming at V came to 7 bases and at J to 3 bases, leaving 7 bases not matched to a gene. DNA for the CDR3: TGTGCCAGCAAGGGACTAGCGGGCGCTAACTACGAGCAGTACTTC. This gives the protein CASKGLAGANYEQYF.

CDR3 bases: TGTGCCAGCTCACCGGACAGCGATATTGAAGCTTTCTTT. Protein: CASSPDSDIEAFF. V is TRBV18 and J is TRBJ1-1; D is possibly TRBD1 (6 bases). Germline assignment: CDR1 KGHSH and CDR2 LQKENI. V was pared by 3 bases and J by 7 bases, with 12 bases between. The CDR3 sequence is 13 residues long. The variable domain in full, with the rest retrieved from reference TRBV18 and TRBJ1-1, is NAGVMQNPRHLVRRRGQEARLRCSPMKGHSHVYWYRQLPEEGLKFMVYLQKENIIDESGMPKERFSAEFPKEGPSILRIQQVVRGDSAAYFCASSPDSDIEAFFGQGTRLTVV.

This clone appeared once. The CDR3 reads CATSGSMTTEAFF. The CDR3 DNA follows: TGTGCCACCAGCGGAAGCATGACCACTGAAGCTTTCTTT. The chain couples TRBV15 to TRBJ1-1; no clear D. This CDR3 contains 13 residues. The V end was cut by 5 bases, the J end by 4 bases, with 11 bases between. The germline V gene has CDR1 LNHNV and CDR2 YYDKDF (reference sequence). Full variable domain (rest looked up from reference TRBV15 and TRBJ1-1): DAMVIQNPRYQVTQFGKPVTLSCSQTLNHNVMYWYQQKSSQAPKLLFHYYDKDFNNEADTPDNFQSRRPNTSFCFLDIRSPGLGDTAMYLCATSGSMTTEAFFGQGTRLTVV.

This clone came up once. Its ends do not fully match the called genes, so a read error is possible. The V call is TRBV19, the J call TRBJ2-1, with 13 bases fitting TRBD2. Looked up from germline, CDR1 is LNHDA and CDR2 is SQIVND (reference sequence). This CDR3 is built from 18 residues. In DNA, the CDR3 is TGTGCCAGTAGTATTCTCACTAGCGGGGGGGAACTATACAGTGAGCAGTTCTTC. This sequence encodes CASSILTSGGELYSEQFF.

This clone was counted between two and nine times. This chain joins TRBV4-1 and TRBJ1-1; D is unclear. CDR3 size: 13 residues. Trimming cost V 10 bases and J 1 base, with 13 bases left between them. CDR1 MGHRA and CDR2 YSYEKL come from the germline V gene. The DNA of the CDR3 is TGCGCCACGACCCCCGAGGGGAACACTGAAGCTTTCTTT. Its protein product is CATTPEGNTEAFF.

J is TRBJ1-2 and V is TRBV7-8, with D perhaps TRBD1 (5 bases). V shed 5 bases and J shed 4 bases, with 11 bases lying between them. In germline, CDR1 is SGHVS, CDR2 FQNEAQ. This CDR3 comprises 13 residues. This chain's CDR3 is CASSPGGVYGYTF. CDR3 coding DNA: TGTGCCAGCAGCCCGGGAGGGGTCTATGGCTACACCTTC.

The CDR3, as DNA: TGTGCCAGCAGTTTAAGGGCCCACACCATATATTTT. Protein sequence: CASSLRAHTIYF. The chain links TRBV27 to TRBJ1-3; the D is unclear. With 2 bases removed from V and 8 bases from J, the gap between germline ends came to 7 bases. Germline CDR1 reads MNHEY; CDR2 reads SMNVEV (reference sequence). The CDR3 runs to 12 residues.

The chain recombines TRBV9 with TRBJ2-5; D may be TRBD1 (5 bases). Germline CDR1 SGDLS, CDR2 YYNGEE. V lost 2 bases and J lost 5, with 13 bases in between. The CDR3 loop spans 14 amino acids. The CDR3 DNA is TGTGCCAGCAGCGTCGACAGCTTCGTGGAGACCCAGTACTTC. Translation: CASSVDSFVETQYF.

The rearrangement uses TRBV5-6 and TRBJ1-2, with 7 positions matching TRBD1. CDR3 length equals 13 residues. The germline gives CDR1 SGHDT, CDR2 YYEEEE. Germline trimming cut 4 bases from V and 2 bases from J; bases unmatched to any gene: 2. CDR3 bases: TGTGCCAGCAGCCCGGACAGGAACTATGGCTACACCTTC. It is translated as CASSPDRNYGYTF.

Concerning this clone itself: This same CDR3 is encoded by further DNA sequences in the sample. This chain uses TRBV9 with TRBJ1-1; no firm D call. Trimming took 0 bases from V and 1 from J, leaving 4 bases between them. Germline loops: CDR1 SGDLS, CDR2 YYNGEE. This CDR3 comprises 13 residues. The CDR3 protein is CASSVGTNTEAFF. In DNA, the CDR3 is TGTGCCAGCAGCGTAGGCACGAACACTGAAGCTTTCTTT.

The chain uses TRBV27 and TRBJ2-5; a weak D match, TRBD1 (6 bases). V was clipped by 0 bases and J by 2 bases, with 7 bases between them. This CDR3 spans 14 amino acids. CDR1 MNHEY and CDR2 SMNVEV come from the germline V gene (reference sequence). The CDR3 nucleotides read TGTGCCAGCAGTTTATCCGGACAGCAAGAGACCCAGTACTTC. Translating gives CASSLSGQQETQYF.

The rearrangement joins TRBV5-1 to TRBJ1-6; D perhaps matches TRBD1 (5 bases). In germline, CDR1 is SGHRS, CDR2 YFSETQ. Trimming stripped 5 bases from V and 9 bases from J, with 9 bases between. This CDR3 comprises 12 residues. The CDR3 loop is CASRAGSSPLHF. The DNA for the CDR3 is TGCGCCAGCAGGGCAGGGTCTTCACCCCTCCACTTT.

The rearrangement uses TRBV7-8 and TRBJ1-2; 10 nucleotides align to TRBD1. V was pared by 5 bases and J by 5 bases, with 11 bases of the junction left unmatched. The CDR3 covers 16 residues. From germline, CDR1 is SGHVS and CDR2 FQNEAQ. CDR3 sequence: CASSTRQGALEYGYTF. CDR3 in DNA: TGTGCCAGCAGCACACGACAGGGGGCCCTTGAGTATGGCTACACCTTC.